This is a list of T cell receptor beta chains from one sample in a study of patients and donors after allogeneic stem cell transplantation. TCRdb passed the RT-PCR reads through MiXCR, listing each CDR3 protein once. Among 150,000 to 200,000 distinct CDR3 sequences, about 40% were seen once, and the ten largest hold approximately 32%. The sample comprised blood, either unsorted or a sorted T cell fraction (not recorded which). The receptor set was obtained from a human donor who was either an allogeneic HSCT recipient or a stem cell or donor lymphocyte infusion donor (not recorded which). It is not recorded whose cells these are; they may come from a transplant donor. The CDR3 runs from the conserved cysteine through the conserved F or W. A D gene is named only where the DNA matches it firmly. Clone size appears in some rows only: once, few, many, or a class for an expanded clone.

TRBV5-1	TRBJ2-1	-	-	TGCGCCAGCAGCTTGGGCGCTGAGCAGTTCTTC	CASSLGAEQFF
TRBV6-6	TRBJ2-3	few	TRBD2	TGTGCCAGCAAGGGACTAGCATCAGATACGCAGTATTTT	CASKGLASDTQYF
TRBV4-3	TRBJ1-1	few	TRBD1	TGCGCCAGCAGCCCCGATGGACAGGAGAACACTGAAGCTTTCTTT	CASSPDGQENTEAFF
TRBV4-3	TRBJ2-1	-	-	TGCGCCAGCAGCCAAGAAAGCGGCCGCTACAATGAGCAGTTCTTC	CASSQESGRYNEQFF
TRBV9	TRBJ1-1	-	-	TGTGCCAGCAGCGTAGAAGAGGGCGGAACTGAAGCTTTCTTT	CASSVEEGGTEAFF
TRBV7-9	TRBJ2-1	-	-	TGTGCCAGCAGCCCGGACAGCGGTGAGCAGTTCTTC	CASSPDSGEQFF
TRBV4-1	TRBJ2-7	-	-	TGCGCCAGCAGCCAAGATAGGGGGGGCCCTTACGAGCAGTACTTC	CASSQDRGGPYEQYF
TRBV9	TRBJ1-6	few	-	TGTGCCAGCAGCGTATCAGGGGTTCCCCTCCACTTT	CASSVSGVPLHF
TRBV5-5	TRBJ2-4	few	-	TGTGCCAGCAGCTTTACATTAGCCAAAAACATTCAGTACTTC	CASSFTLAKNIQYF
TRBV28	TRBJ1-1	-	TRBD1	TGTGCCAGCAGTTTATTCCACAGGGGGCATACTGAAGCTTTCTTT	CASSLFHRGHTEAFF
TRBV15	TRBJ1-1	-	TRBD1	TGTGCCACCAGCAGAGATAGGGGGGACAGGAAAGCTTTCTTT	CATSRDRGDRKAFF
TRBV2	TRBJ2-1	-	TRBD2	TGTGCCAGCAGTGAACTAGCGGGAGTAAACAATGAGCAGTTCTTC	CASSELAGVNNEQFF
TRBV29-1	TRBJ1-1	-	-	TGCAGCGTTGAAGAAGATTTGAACACTGAAGCTTTCTTT	CSVEEDLNTEAFF
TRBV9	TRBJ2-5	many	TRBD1	TGTGCCAGCAGCTCTGACGGGACAGGGAGAGAGACCCAGTACTTC	CASSSDGTGRETQYF
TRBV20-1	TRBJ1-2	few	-	TGCAGTGCTGTCCAGCCTAACTATGGCTACACCTTC	CSAVQPNYGYTF
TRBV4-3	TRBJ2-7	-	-	TGCGCCAGCAGCCAACTGAGTGGAGACTACGAGCAGTACTTC	CASSQLSGDYEQYF
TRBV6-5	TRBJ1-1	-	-	TGTGCCAGCAGTTACGGCTCCTCGAACACTGAAGCTTTCTTT	CASSYGSSNTEAFF
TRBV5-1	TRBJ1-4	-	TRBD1	TGCGCCAGCAGCGGACAGGGCCAAGGGGCTAATGAAAAACTGTTTTTT	CASSGQGQGANEKLFF
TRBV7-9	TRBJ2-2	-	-	TGTGCCAGCAGCTTCTGGCGGGCGAACACCGGGGAGCTGTTTTTT	CASSFWRANTGELFF
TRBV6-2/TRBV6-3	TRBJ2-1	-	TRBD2	TGTGCCAGCAGTTCCCGGGACTACCACAATGAGCAGTTCTTC	CASSSRDYHNEQFF
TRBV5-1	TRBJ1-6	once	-	TGCGCCAGCAGCTTGTATAGCTCCTATAATTCACCCCACCACTTT	CASSLYSSYNSPHHF
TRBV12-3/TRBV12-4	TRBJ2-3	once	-	TGTGCCAGCAGTTTCCCCCGGACGGGAGTCCTCACAGATACGCAGTATTTT	CASSFPRTGVLTDTQYF
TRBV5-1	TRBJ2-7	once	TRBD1	TGCGCCAGCAGCGCCGGGACAGGGTTGGTGGAGCAGTACTTC	CASSAGTGLVEQYF
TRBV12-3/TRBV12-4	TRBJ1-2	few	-	TGTGCCAGCAGTTTAGAGGCCTCCGATGGCTACACCTTC	CASSLEASDGYTF
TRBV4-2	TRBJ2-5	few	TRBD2	TGTGCCAGCAGCCACGGGAGGCGGAAGGAGACCCAGTACTTC	CASSHGRRKETQYF
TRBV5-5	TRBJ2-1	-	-	TGTGCCAGCAGCCCAGACTTGAATGAGCAGTTCTTC	CASSPDLNEQFF
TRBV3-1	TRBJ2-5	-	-	TGTGCCAGCAGCCAAGATTGGCGGGGACAAGAGACCCAGTACTTC	CASSQDWRGQETQYF
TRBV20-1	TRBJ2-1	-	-	TGCAGTGCTAGAGATCGCTGGGACAACTACAATGAGCAGTTCTTC	CSARDRWDNYNEQFF